Listed here are 17 T cell receptor beta chains from one sample, sequenced in a study of shared clonotypes between healthy human individuals. Assay: immunoSEQ multiplex PCR; the TCRdb copy retains only in-frame clones and omits some. The repertoire holds about 1.1 million clones, with more than 75% as singletons. The sample consisted of memory CD4+ T cells from PBMCs. Sample subset: CD45RA-negative fraction. The receptors were sampled from a man between 18 and 29 years old in good health. Some clones in this sample may be carry-over from other donors' samples.

The chain recombines TRBV5-1 with TRBJ2-5; D possibly corresponds to TRBD2 (5 bases). CDR3 size: 15 residues. The V gene's germline CDR1 is SGHRS and CDR2 YFSETQ. V lost 7 bases and J lost 5, with 21 bases in between. CDR3 in amino acids: CASDVGGAFGETQYF. For the CDR3, the DNA is TGCGCCAGCGATGTAGGAGGCGCTTTTGGTGAGACCCAGTACTTC.

This rearrangement joins TRBV7-9 to TRBJ2-2; 7 nucleotides agree with TRBD1. The ends lost 4 bases at V and 2 bases at J; junction bases unmatched: 4. Germline-derived CDR1 and CDR2 are SEHNR and FQNEAQ (reference sequence). This CDR3 spans 15 amino acids. CDR3 bases: TGTGCCAGCAGCTCGGGACAGTTTAACACCGGGGAGCTGTTTTTT. It specifies CASSSGQFNTGELFF.

This chain uses TRBV5-1 with TRBJ2-5; 10 bases map to TRBD2. V lost 6 bases and J lost 2; bases outside the gene matches: 7. Germline CDR1 SGHRS, CDR2 YFSETQ. The CDR3 has 15 residues. This CDR3 is CASINGLAEQETQYF. CDR3 nucleotide sequence: TGCGCCAGCATAAATGGACTAGCGGAGCAAGAGACCCAGTACTTC.

The chain joins TRBV7-9 to TRBJ1-2; the match to TRBD1 covers 9 bases. The CDR3 totals 17 residues. J gave up 2 bases and V 1 base, and 8 bases lay outside the gene matches. Per germline, CDR1 SEHNR and CDR2 FQNEAQ (reference sequence). CDR3 in DNA: TGTGCCAGCAGCTTAGTGGGGGCCGGGACAGGGAACTATGGCTACACCTTC. Its protein is CASSLVGAGTGNYGYTF.

The chain uses TRBV19 and TRBJ1-5; D is undetermined. The CDR3 has 12 residues. Germline V gives CDR1 LNHDA, CDR2 SQIVND (reference sequence). Between the trimmed V and J ends, which lost 4 bases and 6 bases, there was a span of 7 bases. CDR3 DNA sequence: TGTGCCAGTAGTAGTTTGTCTCAGCCCCAGCATTTT. As protein: CASSSLSQPQHF.

This clone was detected a few times. The rearrangement joins TRBV7-7 to TRBJ1-1; D gene uncertain. Germline CDR1 reads SSHAT; CDR2 reads FNYEAQ (reference sequence). CDR3 length: 13 residues. V lost 1 base and J lost 1, with 4 bases in between. The CDR3, as DNA: TGTGCCAGCAGCTTAGAGAGGAACACTGAAGCTTTCTTT. This encodes CASSLERNTEAFF.

The chain joins TRBV28 to TRBJ1-5; 9 bases match TRBD1. The germline V gene has CDR1 MDHEN and CDR2 SYDVKM. CDR3 size: 15 residues. Trimming removed 4 bases from V and 3 bases from J; junction bases left unmatched: 4. The CDR3 coding sequence is TGTGCCAGCAGTTCGACAGGGGGATCCAATCAGCCCCAGCATTTT. Protein sequence: CASSSTGGSNQPQHF.

This chain connects TRBV2 to TRBJ2-6, with TRBD2 as a possible D gene (5 bases). This CDR3 contains 15 residues. Germline lookup yields CDR1 SNHLY and CDR2 FYNNEI. The V and J ends lost 3 bases and 0 bases respectively, with 6 bases between them. The CDR3 nucleotides read TGTGCCAGCAGTGACCGGGGCTCTGGGGCCAACGTCCTGACTTTC. Translating it yields CASSDRGSGANVLTF. Variable domain in full (rest from reference TRBV2 and TRBJ2-6): EPEVTQTPSHQVTQMGQEVILRCVPISNHLYFYWYRQILGQKVEFLVSFYNNEISEKSEIFDDQFSVERPDGSNFTLKIRSTKLEDSAMYFCASSDRGSGANVLTFGAGSRLTVL.

The CDR3 is CASSARTGNYGYTF. As DNA, the CDR3 is TGCGCCAGCAGCGCTAGGACAGGGAACTATGGCTACACCTTC. V gene TRBV4-3 combines with J gene TRBJ1-2; 8 bases line up with TRBD1. The CDR3 runs 14 residues. Germline-derived CDR1 and CDR2 are LGHNA and YSLEER. Trimming removed 5 bases from V and 2 bases from J; junction bases left unmatched: 4.

V usage is TRBV9 and J usage is TRBJ2-7; 10 nucleotides match TRBD1. The J segment lost 5 bases and the V segment lost 0 bases, leaving 5 bases of the junction unmatched. CDR1 SGDLS and CDR2 YYNGEE come from the germline V gene. The length of the CDR3 is 15 residues. This CDR3 is CASSVAGQGIHEQYF. CDR3 bases: TGTGCCAGCAGCGTAGCGGGACAGGGGATACACGAGCAGTACTTC.

The chain couples TRBV10-1 to TRBJ2-7, with 8 bases identical to TRBD1. Germline V gives CDR1 WNHNN, CDR2 SYGVQD (reference sequence). The CDR3 loop spans 15 amino acids. J was trimmed by 4 bases and V by 5 bases; bases with no gene match: 10. CDR3 amino acids: CASSINDRGKYEQYF. CDR3 coding DNA: TGCGCCAGCAGTATTAATGACAGGGGAAAGTACGAGCAGTACTTC.

The rearrangement uses TRBV28 and TRBJ2-7; D may match TRBD1 or TRBD2 (5 bases each). CDR3 length: 15 amino acids. V shed 4 bases and J shed 0 bases, with 13 bases lying between them. Germline V gene sequence: CDR1 MDHEN, CDR2 SYDVKM. Here the CDR3 reads CASSSSGASSYEQYF. The CDR3 nucleotides are TGTGCCAGCAGTTCATCCGGGGCTAGCTCCTACGAGCAGTACTTC.

The J gene is TRBJ2-5, the V gene TRBV5-1, with 13 bases aligning to TRBD2. Germline CDR1 reads SGHRS; CDR2 reads YFSETQ. J lost 0 bases, V lost 4 bases, and 9 bases had no gene match. This CDR3 comprises 18 residues. CDR3 bases: TGCGCCAGCAGCCGGGGACTAGCGGGACCGAGCTACCAAGAGACCCAGTACTTC. Its protein is CASSRGLAGPSYQETQYF.

The CDR3 is CASILGTGGSETQYF. CDR3 bases: TGTGCCAGCATCTTAGGGACAGGGGGATCGGAGACCCAGTACTTC. The rearrangement joins TRBV28 to TRBJ2-5; TRBD1 matches 11 bases. CDR3 length equals 15 residues. Germline V gives CDR1 MDHEN, CDR2 SYDVKM. Trimming took 7 bases from V and 5 from J; bases not matched to a gene: 9.

The V and J genes are TRBV2 and TRBJ2-3; maybe TRBD2 (6 bases). Germline CDR1 SNHLY, CDR2 FYNNEI. The V end was cut by 4 bases, the J end by 5 bases, with 10 bases between. The CDR3 sequence is 13 residues long. Written as DNA, the CDR3 is TGTGCCAGCAGTGGGTCGCGGGGAGATACGCAGTATTTT. This codes for CASSGSRGDTQYF.

This chain connects TRBV6-5 to TRBJ1-4, with D uncertain. In germline, CDR1 is MNHEY, CDR2 SVGAGI. Trimming stripped 6 bases from V and 4 bases from J, with 15 bases between. The CDR3 totals 15 residues. CDR3 protein: CASRRTATLNEKLFF. The DNA for the CDR3 is TGTGCCAGCAGAAGGACCGCGACCCTTAATGAAAAACTGTTTTTT.

This clone has a single count. The rearrangement links TRBV6-4 to TRBJ2-1; 7 positions match TRBD1. Germline V gene lookup returns CDR1 MRHNA and CDR2 SNTAGT. CDR3 length: 13 amino acids. Trimming took 2 bases from V and 6 from J; bases not matched to a gene: 1. CDR3 coding DNA: TGTGCCAGCAGTGACCGGACAGGCAATGAGCAGTTCTTC. Its protein product is CASSDRTGNEQFF.